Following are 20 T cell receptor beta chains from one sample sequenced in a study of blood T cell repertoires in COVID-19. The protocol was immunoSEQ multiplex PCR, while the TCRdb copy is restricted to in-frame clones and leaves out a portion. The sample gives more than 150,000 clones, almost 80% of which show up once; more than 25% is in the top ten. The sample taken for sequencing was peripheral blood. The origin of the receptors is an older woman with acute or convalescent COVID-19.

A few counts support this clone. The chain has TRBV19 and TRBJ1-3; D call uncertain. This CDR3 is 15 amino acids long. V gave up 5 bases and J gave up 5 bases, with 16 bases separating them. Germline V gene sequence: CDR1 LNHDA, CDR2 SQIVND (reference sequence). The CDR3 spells CASSPEDFVRNTIYF. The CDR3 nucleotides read TGTGCCAGTAGTCCCGAGGATTTCGTTCGAAACACCATATATTTT.

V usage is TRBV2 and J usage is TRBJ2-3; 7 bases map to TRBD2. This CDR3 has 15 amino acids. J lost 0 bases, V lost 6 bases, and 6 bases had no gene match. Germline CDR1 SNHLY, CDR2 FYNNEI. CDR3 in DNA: TGTGCCAGCAGAGAGCGGGAACTTAGCACAGATACGCAGTATTTT. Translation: CASRERELSTDTQYF.

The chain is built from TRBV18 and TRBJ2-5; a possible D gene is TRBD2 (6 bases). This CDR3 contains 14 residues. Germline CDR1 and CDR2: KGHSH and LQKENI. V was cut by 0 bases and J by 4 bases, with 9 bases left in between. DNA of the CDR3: TGTGCCAGCTCACCACCCGGGGGAGTAGAGACCCAGTACTTC. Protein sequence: CASSPPGGVETQYF.

CDR3 DNA sequence: TGCGCCAGCAGCGGACAGGAGGGGGATACGCAGTATTTT. Translating gives CASSGQEGDTQYF. This chain uses TRBV4-1 with TRBJ2-3, with TRBD1 as a possible D gene (7 bases). The ends were cut back, 5 bases at V and 6 bases at J, with 12 bases in the middle. The CDR3 spans 13 residues. Germline V lookup: CDR1 MGHRA, CDR2 YSYEKL.

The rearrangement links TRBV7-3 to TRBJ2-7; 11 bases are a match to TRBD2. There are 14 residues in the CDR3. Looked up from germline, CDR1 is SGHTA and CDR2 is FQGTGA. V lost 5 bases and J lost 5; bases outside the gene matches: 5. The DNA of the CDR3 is TGTGCCAGCAGCCGACTAGCGGGGAGCCACGAGCAGTACTTC. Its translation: CASSRLAGSHEQYF.

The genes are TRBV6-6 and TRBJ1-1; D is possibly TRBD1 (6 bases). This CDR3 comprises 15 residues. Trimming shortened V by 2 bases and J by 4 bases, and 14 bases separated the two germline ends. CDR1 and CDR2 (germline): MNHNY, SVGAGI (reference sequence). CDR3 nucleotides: TGTGCCAGCAGTTACGGCAGGGGCGTGGGCACTGAAGCTTTCTTT. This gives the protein CASSYGRGVGTEAFF.

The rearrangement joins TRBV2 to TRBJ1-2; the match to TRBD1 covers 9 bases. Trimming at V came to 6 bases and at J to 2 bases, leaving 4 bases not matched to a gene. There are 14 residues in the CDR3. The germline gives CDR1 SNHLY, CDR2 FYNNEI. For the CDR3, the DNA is TGTGCCAGCAGAGGACAGGGGCGAAACTATGGCTACACCTTC. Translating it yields CASRGQGRNYGYTF.

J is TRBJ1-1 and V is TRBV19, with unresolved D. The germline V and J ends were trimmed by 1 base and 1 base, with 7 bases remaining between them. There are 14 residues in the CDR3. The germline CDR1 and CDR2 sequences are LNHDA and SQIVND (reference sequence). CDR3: CASSIGLGNTEAFF. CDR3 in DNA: TGTGCCAGTAGTATAGGCCTCGGGAACACTGAAGCTTTCTTT.

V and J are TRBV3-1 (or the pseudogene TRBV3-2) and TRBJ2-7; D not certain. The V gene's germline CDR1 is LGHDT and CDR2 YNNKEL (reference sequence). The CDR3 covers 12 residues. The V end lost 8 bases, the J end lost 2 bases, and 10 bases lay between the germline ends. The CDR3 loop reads CASLAPTYEQYF. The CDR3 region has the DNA TGTGCCAGCCTGGCCCCCACCTACGAGCAGTACTTC.

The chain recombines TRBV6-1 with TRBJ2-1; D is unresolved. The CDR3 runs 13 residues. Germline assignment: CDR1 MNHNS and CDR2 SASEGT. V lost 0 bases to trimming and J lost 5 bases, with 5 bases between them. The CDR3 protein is CASSEASNNEQFF. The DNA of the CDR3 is TGTGCCAGCAGTGAAGCCAGTAACAATGAGCAGTTCTTC.

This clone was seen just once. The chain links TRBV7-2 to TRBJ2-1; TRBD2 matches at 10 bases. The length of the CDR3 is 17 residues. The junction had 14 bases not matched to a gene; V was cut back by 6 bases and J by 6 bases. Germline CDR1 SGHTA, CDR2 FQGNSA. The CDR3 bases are TGTGCCAGCAGTTTCGGGGCTAGCGGGAGACTAGTCAATGAGCAGTTCTTC. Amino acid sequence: CASSFGASGRLVNEQFF.

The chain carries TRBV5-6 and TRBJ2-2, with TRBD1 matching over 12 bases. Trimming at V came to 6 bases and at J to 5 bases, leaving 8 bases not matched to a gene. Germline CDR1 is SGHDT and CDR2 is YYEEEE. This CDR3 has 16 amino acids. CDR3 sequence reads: CASTPGTGGGTGELFF. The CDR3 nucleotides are TGTGCCAGCACCCCCGGGACAGGGGGCGGTACCGGGGAGCTGTTTTTT.

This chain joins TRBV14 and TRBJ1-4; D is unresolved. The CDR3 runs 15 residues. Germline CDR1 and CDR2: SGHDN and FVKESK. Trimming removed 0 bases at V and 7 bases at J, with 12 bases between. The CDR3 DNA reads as TGTGCCAGCAGCCAAGATCGGAGCGGGTCTGAAAAACTGTTTTTT. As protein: CASSQDRSGSEKLFF.

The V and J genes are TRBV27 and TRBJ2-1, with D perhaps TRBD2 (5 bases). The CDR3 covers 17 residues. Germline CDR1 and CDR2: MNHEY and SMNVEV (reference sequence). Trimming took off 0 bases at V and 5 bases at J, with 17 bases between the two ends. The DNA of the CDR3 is TGTGCCAGCAGTTTATCGGGGAGACTCCTGTACAACAATGAGCAGTTCTTC. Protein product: CASSLSGRLLYNNEQFF.

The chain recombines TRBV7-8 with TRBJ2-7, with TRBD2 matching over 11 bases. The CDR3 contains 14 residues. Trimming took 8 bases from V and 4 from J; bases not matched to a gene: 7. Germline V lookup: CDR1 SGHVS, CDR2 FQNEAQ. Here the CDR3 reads CASGVTSGAYEQYF. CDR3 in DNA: TGTGCCAGCGGAGTGACTAGCGGGGCTTACGAGCAGTACTTC.

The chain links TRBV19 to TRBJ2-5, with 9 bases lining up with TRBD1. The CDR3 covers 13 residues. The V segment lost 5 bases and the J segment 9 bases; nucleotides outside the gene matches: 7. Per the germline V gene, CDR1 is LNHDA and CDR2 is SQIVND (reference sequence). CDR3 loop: CASSQGQGSSQYF. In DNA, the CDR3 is TGTGCCAGTAGTCAGGGACAGGGTTCCTCCCAGTACTTC.

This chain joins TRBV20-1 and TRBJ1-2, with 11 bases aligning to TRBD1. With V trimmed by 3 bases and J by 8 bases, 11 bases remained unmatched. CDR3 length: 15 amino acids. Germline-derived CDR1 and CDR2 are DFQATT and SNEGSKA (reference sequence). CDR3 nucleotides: TGCAGTGCTAGTAAAGTTGGGACAGGGGGGGAGGGCTACACCTTC. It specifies CSASKVGTGGEGYTF.

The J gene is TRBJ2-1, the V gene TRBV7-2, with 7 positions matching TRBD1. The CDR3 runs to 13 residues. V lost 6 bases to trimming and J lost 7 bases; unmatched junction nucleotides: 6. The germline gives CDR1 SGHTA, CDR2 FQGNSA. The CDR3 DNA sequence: TGTGCCAGCAGTCAAGACAGGGTTAATGAGCAGTTCTTC. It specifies CASSQDRVNEQFF.

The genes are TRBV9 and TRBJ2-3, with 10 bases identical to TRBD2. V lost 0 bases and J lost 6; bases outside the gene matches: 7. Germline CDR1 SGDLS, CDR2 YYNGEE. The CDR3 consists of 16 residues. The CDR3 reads CASSVDQREGRDTQYF. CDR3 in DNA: TGTGCCAGCAGCGTAGATCAGCGGGAGGGCAGGGATACGCAGTATTTT.

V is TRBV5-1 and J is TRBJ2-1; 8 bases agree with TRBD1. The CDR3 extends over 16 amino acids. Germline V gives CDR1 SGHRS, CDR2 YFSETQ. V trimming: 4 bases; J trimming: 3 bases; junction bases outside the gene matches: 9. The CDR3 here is CASSPGGTGGYNEQFF. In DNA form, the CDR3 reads TGCGCCAGCAGCCCCGGCGGGACAGGCGGCTACAATGAGCAGTTCTTC.